The next 11 T cell receptor beta chains were all read from a single sample in a study of OX40 agonist ivuxolimab in advanced cancers. Clones were read by immunoSEQ multiplex PCR, and TCRdb kept only the in-frame ones, dropping some. The data contain 15,000 or so clones, 91% of them seen just once; the ten biggest clones take up 20% to 25%. The sample consisted of CD4+ or CD8+ T cells sorted from blood, taken in a trial of the OX40 agonist ivuxolimab. The receptors come from an adult with an advanced solid tumor such as melanoma, head and neck, liver or kidney cancer.

The V gene is TRBV5-5, the J gene TRBJ2-3; weak D call: TRBD2 (6 bases). From germline, CDR1 is SGHKS and CDR2 YYEKEE (reference sequence). This CDR3 spans 16 amino acids. V lost 6 bases to trimming and J lost 0 bases, with 17 bases between them. The CDR3 here is CASTYPAGLSTDTQYF. CDR3 nucleotide sequence: TGTGCCAGCACCTACCCAGCGGGCCTAAGCACAGATACGCAGTATTTT.

Of note for this clone: One junction end does not reproduce the germline sequence, and a read error may be involved. This chain joins TRBV27 and TRBJ1-1; D is perhaps TRBD1 (6 bases). Germline values: CDR1 MNHEY, CDR2 SMNVEV (reference sequence). This CDR3 comprises 14 residues. In nucleotides, the CDR3 is TGTGCCAGCAGTTTGTTAGGGGGGAACGCTGAAGCTTTCTTT. Its translation is CASSLLGGNAEAFF.

A note on this clone: Other nucleotide sequences in the sample specify the same CDR3. The chain recombines TRBV4-1 with TRBJ1-1; D might be TRBD1 (5 bases). The CDR3 has 14 amino acids. The germline CDR1 and CDR2 sequences are MGHRA and YSYEKL. Trimming stripped 5 bases from V and 0 bases from J, with 10 bases between. In nucleotides, the CDR3 is TGCGCCAGCAGCGTTGGGGGACTGAACACTGAAGCTTTCTTT. This encodes CASSVGGLNTEAFF.

The rearrangement joins TRBV9 to TRBJ2-3, with D tentatively TRBD2 (5 bases). V was cut by 3 bases and J by 4 bases, with 12 bases left in between. In germline, CDR1 is SGDLS, CDR2 YYNGEE. The CDR3 consists of 14 residues. CDR3 residues: CASSGGQEADTQYF. The CDR3, as DNA: TGTGCCAGCAGCGGTGGGCAGGAGGCAGATACGCAGTATTTT. The full variable domain, in which reference TRBV9 and TRBJ2-3 provide the parts outside the CDR3, is DSGVTQTPKHLITATGQRVTLRCSPRSGDLSVYWYQQSLDQGLQFLIQYYNGEERAKGNILERFSAQQFPDLHSELNLSSLELGDSALYFCASSGGQEADTQYFGPGTRLTVL.

This clone was observed once. At one boundary the junction diverges from the germline segment, which might be a read error. The rearrangement joins TRBV9 to TRBJ1-2, with unresolved D. Looked up from germline, CDR1 is SGDLS and CDR2 is YYNGEE. The CDR3 extends over 14 amino acids. The CDR3 reads CASSVGQNRYDYTF. For the CDR3, the DNA is TGTGCCAGCAGCGTAGGACAAAATCGCTATGACTACACCTTC.

V is TRBV19 and J is TRBJ2-5; weak D call: TRBD2 (5 bases). The germline V gene encodes CDR1 LNHDA and CDR2 SQIVND (reference sequence). The ends were cut back, 3 bases at V and 2 bases at J, with 13 bases in the middle. This CDR3 contains 15 residues. This CDR3 reads CASSIETSSQETQYF. The CDR3 DNA reads TGTGCCAGTAGTATCGAAACTAGTTCTCAAGAGACCCAGTACTTC.

The chain has TRBV7-9 and TRBJ2-5; D is ambiguous. The end of the DNA is better explained by TRBJ2-7, so the J call may be wrong. The CDR3 is 14 residues long. From germline, CDR1 is SEHNR and CDR2 FQNEAQ (reference sequence). The DNA for the CDR3 is TGTGCCAGCAGCTTATCAGTAGACTCCTACGAGCAGTACTTC. It encodes CASSLSVDSYEQYF.

The chain is built from TRBV19 and TRBJ1-3, with 8 positions matching TRBD1. The CDR3 sequence is 14 residues long. V was clipped by 3 bases and J by 8 bases; unmatched bases: 6. The germline V gene encodes CDR1 LNHDA and CDR2 SQIVND (reference sequence). This chain's CDR3 is CASSIGQGVDTIYF. As DNA, the CDR3 is TGTGCCAGTAGTATCGGACAGGGAGTGGACACCATATATTTT.

The J gene is TRBJ1-1, the V gene TRBV11-2, with D possibly matching TRBD1 (5 bases). The CDR3 is 16 residues long. The germline V and J ends were trimmed by 3 bases and 0 bases, with 14 bases remaining between them. Germline V gene sequence: CDR1 SGHAT, CDR2 FQNNGV. Here the CDR3 reads CASSFPVDTLNTEAFF. In nucleotides, the CDR3 is TGTGCCAGCAGCTTCCCAGTGGACACGCTGAACACTGAAGCTTTCTTT.

V and J are TRBV27 and TRBJ2-7; possibly TRBD1 for D (5 bases). CDR3 size: 14 residues. V lost 5 bases, J lost 5 bases, and 16 bases lay in between. CDR1 and CDR2 from the germline V gene are MNHEY and SMNVEV (reference sequence). CDR3 nucleotide sequence: TGTGCCAGCAGTCCCGCGGCAGGGTGGGACGAGCAGTACTTC. The encoded protein is CASSPAAGWDEQYF.

CDR3: CASSGGYEQYF. CDR3 nucleotide sequence: TGTGCCAGCAGTGGGGGGTACGAGCAGTACTTC. The rearrangement links TRBV2 to TRBJ2-7; D may match TRBD1 or TRBD2 (5 bases each). Germline CDR1 reads SNHLY; CDR2 reads FYNNEI. The V end was cut by 4 bases, the J end by 4 bases, with 5 bases between. The CDR3 is 11 amino acids.